This T cell receptor (beta chain) was retrieved from a study of T cells in Graves' hyperthyroidism and ophthalmopathy. Study-wide findings and caveats: Ophthalmopathy got predicted by the model a median roughly 6.4 months before its onset. Among clonotypes expanded in thyroid above 0.001, most were also found in blood. Patients with ophthalmopathy were separated from those with stable hyperthyroidism by a 13 V-J model.

Patients with uncontrolled infections, other autoimmune diseases, pregnancy or lactation were excluded. There were TCR beta CDR3 regions amplified from RNA transcripts. RT-PCR in the first round (using the HTBI primer set) targeted the TCR CDR3. TCRdb called the multiplex PCR reads again in MiXCR, with one record for every CDR3 protein. The data contain approximately 560,000 distinct CDR3 sequences, roughly 50% of them seen just once; the ten biggest clones take up roughly 8.2%. The CDR3 is 14 amino acids. Trimming at V came to 1 base and at J to 6 bases, leaving 0 bases not matched to a gene. Germline-derived CDR1 and CDR2 are SGHTA and FQGNSA. On this clonotype itself: No antigen is known for it.

This TCR derives from a woman aged 18 to 35 with Graves' hyperthyroidism. The chain recombines TRBV7-2 with TRBJ1-4; 9 nucleotides align to TRBD1. The sequencing input was peripheral blood or thyroid tissue (not recorded which). CDR3 loop: CASSLDRGHEKLFF. DNA of the CDR3: TGTGCCAGCAGCTTAGACAGGGGGCATGAAAAACTGTTTTTT.